This is a list of T cell receptor beta chains from one sample in a study of blood T cell repertoires in COVID-19. The protocol was immunoSEQ multiplex PCR, while the TCRdb copy is restricted to in-frame clones and leaves out a portion. The profile shows approximately 100,000 clones, more than 85% of them singletons. The sequenced sample was peripheral blood. The source is a man aged 60 to 75 with acute or convalescent COVID-19. Both conserved end residues are part of each CDR3. D genes are given only for firm matches. The size of a clone is reported for some rows only, either as once, few or many, or as a class for expanded clones.

d_call j_call v_call clone_size cdr3_aa cdr3_nt
- TRBJ2-2 TRBV6-6 - CASSYDRPNTGELFF TGTGCCAGCAGTTACGACAGACCGAACACCGGGGAGCTGTTTTTT
- TRBJ2-3 TRBV7-9 - CASSIQGRGTDTQYF TGTGCCAGCAGCATACAGGGAAGGGGCACAGATACGCAGTATTTT
- TRBJ2-7 TRBV19 - CASSIVRDSYEQYF TGTGCCAGTAGTATAGTCCGAGACTCCTACGAGCAGTACTTC
TRBD1 TRBJ2-5 TRBV5-1 - CASSWDRKTQYF TGCGCCAGCAGCTGGGACAGGAAGACCCAGTACTTC
- TRBJ2-5 TRBV24-1 - CATSDLSETQYF TGTGCCACCAGTGATTTGTCGGAGACCCAGTACTTC
- TRBJ1-1 TRBV2 - CASSESFTEAFF TGTGCCAGCAGTGAGAGTTTCACTGAAGCTTTCTTT
TRBD2 TRBJ2-1 TRBV27 - CASRPTSGRAAKGQFF TGTGCCAGCAGACCAACTAGCGGGAGGGCAGCAAAAGGGCAGTTCTTC
- TRBJ2-5 TRBV18 - CASSPGQPGQETQYF TGTGCCAGCTCACCTGGGCAGCCGGGACAAGAGACCCAGTACTTC
- TRBJ2-1 TRBV11-3 - CASSLRRKSSYNEQFF TGTGCCAGCAGCTTAAGGCGGAAAAGCTCCTACAATGAGCAGTTCTTC
- TRBJ2-2 TRBV27 - CASSAGWTGELFF TGTGCCAGCAGTGCAGGGTGGACCGGGGAGCTGTTTTTT
TRBD1 TRBJ2-2 TRBV28 - CASRPGQGASGELFF TGTGCCAGCAGGCCGGGACAGGGGGCGTCCGGGGAGCTGTTTTTT
- TRBJ1-1 TRBV6-4 - CASSPGGAGTEAFF TGTGCCAGCAGCCCGGGGGGGGCGGGCACTGAAGCTTTCTTT
TRBD2 TRBJ2-1 TRBV28 once CASRRGTSGKGYEQFF TGTGCCAGCAGACGCGGGACTAGCGGGAAAGGGTATGAGCAGTTCTTC
- TRBJ2-7 TRBV6-5 few CASRMTGRSSYEQYF TGTGCCAGCAGAATGACTGGCCGCAGCTCCTACGAGCAGTACTTC
- TRBJ1-2 TRBV19 - CASSSDRNYGYTF TGTGCCAGTAGTTCCGACAGGAACTATGGCTACACCTTC
- TRBJ2-7 TRBV4-1 - CASSHATYSYEQYF TGCGCCAGCAGCCATGCCACATATTCCTACGAGCAGTACTTC
TRBD2 TRBJ2-5 TRBV15 - CATSRDPSGRYETQYF TGTGCCACCAGCAGGGATCCTAGCGGGAGATATGAGACCCAGTACTTC
TRBD2 TRBJ2-4 TRBV13 - CASSLGLAGDIQYF TGTGCCAGCAGCTTAGGGCTAGCGGGGGACATTCAGTACTTC
- TRBJ1-1 TRBV7-9 - CASTTGTSLNTEAFF TGTGCCAGCACCACCGGGACATCACTGAACACTGAAGCTTTCTTT
TRBD2 TRBJ2-1 TRBV6-5 - CASTLGTTNNEQFF TGTGCCAGCACCCTCGGGACTACCAACAATGAGCAGTTCTTC
TRBD1 TRBJ2-2 TRBV5-4 - CASSITGVAGELFF TGTGCCAGCAGCATTACAGGGGTGGCCGGGGAGCTGTTTTTT
- TRBJ2-3 TRBV11-2 - CASSLASSGGQYF TGTGCCAGCAGCTTAGCATCCTCCGGCGGGCAGTATTTT
- TRBJ2-5 TRBV19 - CASSIRGPRLQETQYF TGTGCCAGTAGTATAAGGGGTCCCAGACTCCAAGAGACCCAGTACTTC
- TRBJ2-7 TRBV10-1 - CASSDSSYEQYF TGCGCCAGCAGTGACAGTTCCTACGAGCAGTACTTC
- TRBJ2-3 TRBV12-3/TRBV12-4 - CASSFSQGTQYF TGTGCCAGCAGTTTTTCACAGGGTACGCAGTATTTT
- TRBJ2-6 TRBV5-1 - CASSKRDTTAGANVLTF TGCGCCAGCAGCAAGAGGGACACCACGGCCGGGGCCAACGTCCTGACTTTC
- TRBJ2-3 TRBV12-3/TRBV12-4 - CASSPADTQYF TGTGCCAGCAGTCCGGCAGATACGCAGTATTTT
TRBD1 TRBJ1-3 TRBV9 - CASSAGQARSAPNTIYF TGTGCCAGCAGCGCGGGACAGGCCAGATCCGCGCCGAACACCATATATTTT
TRBD2 TRBJ2-5 TRBV6-1 - CASSEEGAGRRETQYF TGTGCCAGCAGTGAGGAAGGAGCGGGACGTCGGGAGACCCAGTACTTC
- TRBJ2-3 TRBV24-1 - CATGTDNTDTQYF TGTGCCACCGGAACAGATAATACAGATACGCAGTATTTT
- TRBJ2-7 TRBV2 - CASSERRTEQYF TGTGCCAGCAGTGAAAGGAGGACGGAGCAGTACTTC
TRBD1 TRBJ2-1 TRBV5-1 - CASSSNRGPYNEQFF TGCGCCAGCAGCTCGAACAGGGGCCCCTACAATGAGCAGTTCTTC
- TRBJ2-3 TRBV4-1 - CASSQDQGGGVDTQYF TGCGCCAGCAGCCAAGATCAAGGGGGAGGGGTGGATACGCAGTATTTT
TRBD2 TRBJ2-1 TRBV19 once CASSMDEISGRPYNEQFF TGTGCCAGTAGTATGGACGAAATAAGCGGGAGGCCATACAATGAGCAGTTCTTC
- TRBJ2-1 TRBV18 - CASSRSGVFYEQFF TGTGCCAGCTCTAGGTCCGGGGTATTCTATGAGCAGTTCTTC
TRBD2 TRBJ2-7 TRBV10-3 once CAISDPKTSGAYEQYF TGTGCCATCAGTGATCCGAAGACTAGCGGGGCCTACGAGCAGTACTTC
TRBD2 TRBJ2-3 TRBV9 - CASSFSGTTDTQYF TGTGCCAGCAGCTTCAGCGGGACCACAGATACGCAGTATTTT
- TRBJ2-7 TRBV5-1 - CASSFGQSYYEQYF TGCGCCAGCAGCTTTGGACAGAGCTACTACGAGCAGTACTTC
TRBD1 TRBJ1-5 TRBV27 - CATRVRGEGQPQHF TGTGCCACCCGTGTCAGGGGGGAAGGTCAGCCCCAGCATTTT